This TCR beta chain derives from a study of cytotoxic CD8 clonotypes in ibrutinib-treated CLL (dated by TCRdb to the early 2020s). A note on the overall study: The cohort included about 15 treatment-naive and some twelve relapsed/refractory patients; some 18 were IGHV unmutated. Every remission and progressive disease sample was obtained while ibrutinib was still being received by the patients. Samples at response were collected after a median of roughly 13 months of treatment, with a range of about 6 to 36 months. An average of roughly 270,000 productive templates and 80,000 to 100,000 productive rearrangements was obtained per sample. Of the approximately 87 participants in the trial, about two dozen had longitudinal samples available. Partial responses were observed in roughly 24 patients and complete responses in 2; after a median follow-up of around 64 months, remission was maintained in about 15 patients and progression was observed in approximately 12. Cryopreserved peripheral blood mononuclear cells were collected before treatment, at response, and at either disease progression or sustained remission.

In the case of this clone: Its recognized antigen is unknown. No much larger clonotype is one base removed from it; base qualities were not supplied.

The time point label, as the study defines it: roughly 2 years on ibrutinib. Around 2 micrograms of genomic DNA were extracted from cryopreserved PBMCs for TCR beta library preparation. Longitudinal blood samples from CLL patients on ibrutinib monotherapy underwent high-throughput TCR beta sequencing. The patients were enrolled in a single-center, open-label phase 2 trial of ibrutinib monotherapy. A MiSeq instrument was used for deep resolution sequencing, which targeted depths ranging from 1 in 1 million up to 1 in 200,000 T cells, with coverage averaging 10x for each clonotype. The immunoSEQ hsTCRB Kit was used to generate TCR beta libraries. The original pipeline was this. ImmunoSEQ Data Assistant and ImmunoSEQ Analyzer were used for data analysis, and V, D and J genes were assigned according to IMGT definitions. Clonality, which ranges from 0 to 1, was calculated as one minus the normalized Shannon entropy of productive rearrangement frequencies. Only overrepresented clonotypes making up at least 0.05% of the repertoire of each patient were included in the public clonotype analysis. Some twelve age-matched healthy donor repertoires from immuneACCESS were used as controls for clonality. TCRdb obtained this table from immuneACCESS and retained in-frame rearrangements with V and J assigned. These tables miss some clones; where compared with another copy, unresolved V genes account for less than half of the shortfall, and the remainder is unexplained. That table supplies the V and J calls and clone size; D and trimming were determined from the DNA. The sample table holds about 50,000 clones, of which 83% were seen once. Roughly 22% of the sample belongs to the ten largest clones.

V lost 4 bases and J lost 10 bases, and the count of bases not matched to a germline gene is 4. According to the germline V gene, CDR1 reads MNHEY and CDR2 reads SVGAGI. The cysteine opens and the phenylalanine closes a CDR3 of 13 amino acids. The DNA shown is the 39-base CDR3, in frame from base 1. General findings and caveats noted by the study authors: Public clonotypes were rare and either contracted or stayed stable during treatment, and the rise in clonality at ibrutinib response reflected the expansion of private clonotypes. Baseline clonality exceeded that of age-matched healthy donors and correlated strongly with circulating CD8+ T-cell counts. Clonality rose at ibrutinib response, remained stable during sustained remission, and dropped back toward baseline at progression. Lymph node repertoires were not examined, and the timing of sampling was not matched between patients in sustained remission and those whose disease progressed.

This receptor chain uses TRBV6-5 and TRBJ2-6; TRBD1 lines up with 7 middle nucleotides. The TCR comes from a human donor with chronic lymphocytic leukemia. The sample in question was PBMCs, obtained after 24 months of ibrutinib treatment. The CDR3 loop reads CASSSRGINVLTF. The nucleotide sequence reads as follows: TGTGCCAGCAGTTCCAGGGGGATAAACGTCCTGACTTTC.